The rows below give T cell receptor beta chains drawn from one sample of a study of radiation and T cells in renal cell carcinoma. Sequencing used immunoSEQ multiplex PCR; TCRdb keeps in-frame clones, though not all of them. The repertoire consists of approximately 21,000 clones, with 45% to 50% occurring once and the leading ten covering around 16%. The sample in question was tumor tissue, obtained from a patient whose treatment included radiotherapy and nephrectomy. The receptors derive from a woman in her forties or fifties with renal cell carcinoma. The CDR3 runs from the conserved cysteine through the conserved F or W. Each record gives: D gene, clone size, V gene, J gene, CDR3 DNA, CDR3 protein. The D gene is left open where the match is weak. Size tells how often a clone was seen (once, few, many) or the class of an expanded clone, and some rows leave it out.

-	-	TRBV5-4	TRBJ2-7	TGTGCCAGCAGCACCATACTAACGGGGAGGCCCAGACGCGAGCAGTACTTC	CASSTILTGRPRREQYF
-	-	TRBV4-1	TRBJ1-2	TGCGCCAGCAGCCAAGTGTCAGGGACGGCGATCTATGGCTACACCTTC	CASSQVSGTAIYGYTF
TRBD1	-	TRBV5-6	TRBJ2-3	TGTGCCAGCAGCTTGGGGGACAGGGCAGATACGCAGTATTTT	CASSLGDRADTQYF
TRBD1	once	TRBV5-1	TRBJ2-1	TGCGCCAGCAGCTACCGACAGGGAGCGAACAATGAGCAGTTCTTC	CASSYRQGANNEQFF
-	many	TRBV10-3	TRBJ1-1	TGTGCCATCAGTGAAACGGAGAACACTGAAGCTTTCTTT	CAISETENTEAFF
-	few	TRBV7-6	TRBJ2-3	TGTGCCAGCAGCTTAGGGCGGTTTCAGGTCACAGATACGCAGTATTTT	CASSLGRFQVTDTQYF
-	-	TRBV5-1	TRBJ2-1	TGCGCCAGCAGCCCCGGGACCGCTCGGGATGAGCAGTTCTTC	CASSPGTARDEQFF
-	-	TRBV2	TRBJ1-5	TGTGCCAGCAGCTTCTCAGGGCGGCCCCAGCATTTT	CASSFSGRPQHF
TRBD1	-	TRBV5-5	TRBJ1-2	TGTGCCAGCAGCTTGGACTGGACAGGGTGGGGCTACACCTTC	CASSLDWTGWGYTF
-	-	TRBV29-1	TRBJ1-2	TGCAGCGTTGAAGGGCAGGGCGCTAACTATGGCTACACCTTC	CSVEGQGANYGYTF
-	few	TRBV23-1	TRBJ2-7	TGCGCCAGCAGTCGGCTTTATAGGGCTTACCCATACGAGCAGTACTTC	CASSRLYRAYPYEQYF
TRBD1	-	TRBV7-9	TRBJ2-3	TGTGCCAGCAGCGAGGGACAGGGGGTAGAAGATACGCAGTATTTT	CASSEGQGVEDTQYF
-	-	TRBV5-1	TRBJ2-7	TGCGCCAGCAGCTCTAATTACGAGCAGTACTTC	CASSSNYEQYF
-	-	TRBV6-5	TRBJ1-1	TGTGCCAGCAGTTACTCGAGTAGGGCGGCTGAAGCTTTCTTT	CASSYSSRAAEAFF
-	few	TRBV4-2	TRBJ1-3	TGTGCCAGCAGCCACCCAGCCACCGGAAACACCATATATTTT	CASSHPATGNTIYF
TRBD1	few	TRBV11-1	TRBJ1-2	TGTGCCAGCAGCCCAGACAGGGCCGGGGGCTACACCTTC	CASSPDRAGGYTF
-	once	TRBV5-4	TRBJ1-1	TGTGCCAGCAGTAAGGGTAGTACTGAAGCTTTCTTT	CASSKGSTEAFF
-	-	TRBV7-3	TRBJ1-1	TGTGCCAGCAGCTCGGACCCAGAATCCACGGCTTTCTTT	CASSSDPESTAFF
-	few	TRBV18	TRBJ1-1	TGTGCCAGCTCACCGACGAACACTGAAGCTTTCTTT	CASSPTNTEAFF
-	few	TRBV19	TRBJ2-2	TGTGCCAGTAGTTGGGGAACGGCGAACACCGGGGAGCTGTTTTTT	CASSWGTANTGELFF
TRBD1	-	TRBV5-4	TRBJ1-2	TGTGCCAGCAGCTTGGGGGGGACAGGAGGCTACACCTTC	CASSLGGTGGYTF
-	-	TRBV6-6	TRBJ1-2	TGTGCCAGCAGTTTCACTCAAGGGGTGGAAGGCTACACCTTC	CASSFTQGVEGYTF
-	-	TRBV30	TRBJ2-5	TGTGCCTGGAGTGTTAGCGAGACCCAGTACTTC	CAWSVSETQYF
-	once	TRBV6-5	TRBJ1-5	TGTGCCAGCAGTCGACGGGGGGAGAATCAGCCCCAGCATTTT	CASSRRGENQPQHF
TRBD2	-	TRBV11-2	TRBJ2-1	TGTGCCAGCAGCCCGACCGCGGGGGGCGAGAATGAGCAGTTCTTC	CASSPTAGGENEQFF
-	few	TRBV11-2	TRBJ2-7	TGTGCCAGCAGCCCCGGCCCCTACGAGCAGTACTTC	CASSPGPYEQYF
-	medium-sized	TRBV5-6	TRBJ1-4	TGTGCCAGCGGAGACCTTAATGAAAAACTGTTTTTT	CASGDLNEKLFF
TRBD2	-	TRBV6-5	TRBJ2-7	TGTGCCAGCAGTTACAGCGGACTAGCGGGGACCTACGAGCAGTACTTC	CASSYSGLAGTYEQYF
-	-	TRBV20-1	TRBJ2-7	TGCAGTGCTATGGTGTATAGTGAGCAGTACTTC	CSAMVYSEQYF
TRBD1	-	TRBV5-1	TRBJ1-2	TGCGCCAGCAGCTTCGACAGGGAAGATGGCTACACCTTC	CASSFDREDGYTF
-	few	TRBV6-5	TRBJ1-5	TGTGCCAGCAACCTGGGGGAAGTTATCAATCAGCCCCAGCATTTT	CASNLGEVINQPQHF
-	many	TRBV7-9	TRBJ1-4	TGTGCCAGCAGCTTAGGGCAGTATTATGAAAAACTGTTTTTT	CASSLGQYYEKLFF
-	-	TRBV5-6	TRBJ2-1	TGTGCCAGCAGCCTTAACAGAGCCCGGCAGTTCTTC	CASSLNRARQFF
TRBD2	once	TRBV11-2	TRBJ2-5	TGTGCCAGCAGCCCCTCGGCTAGCGGGGGGATGGGGACCCAGTACTTC	CASSPSASGGMGTQYF
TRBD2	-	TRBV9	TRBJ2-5	TGTGCCAGCAGCTTACTTGCGGGGGTATCACAAGAGACCCAGTACTTC	CASSLLAGVSQETQYF
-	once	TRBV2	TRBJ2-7	TGTGCCAGCAGCAGGAGCACCTACGAGCAGTACTTC	CASSRSTYEQYF
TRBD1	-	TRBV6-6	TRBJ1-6	TGTGCCAGCAGTCCGACAGGGACTCATAATTCACCCCTCCACTTT	CASSPTGTHNSPLHF
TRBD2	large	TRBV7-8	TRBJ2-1	TGTGCCAGCAGCTTAGCTAGCGGGGGGACGGTTAGTGAGCAGTTCTTC	CASSLASGGTVSEQFF
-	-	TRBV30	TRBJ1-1	TGTGCCTGGACCGGGGAGCCCTTGAACACTGAAGCTTTCTTT	CAWTGEPLNTEAFF
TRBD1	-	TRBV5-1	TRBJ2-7	TGCGCCAGCAGACTCCACAGGGGTACTTACGAGCAGTACTTC	CASRLHRGTYEQYF
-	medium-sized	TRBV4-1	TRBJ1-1	TGCGCCAGCAGCCATCCAGGGGTCCGGGTCACTGAAGCTTTCTTT	CASSHPGVRVTEAFF
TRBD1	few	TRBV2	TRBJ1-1	TGTGCCAGCAGGAACGAGGGGGCTAACACTGAAGCTTTCTTT	CASRNEGANTEAFF
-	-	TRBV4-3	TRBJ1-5	TGCGCCAGCAGCCAAGAAATGGGGTATCAGCCCCAGCATTTT	CASSQEMGYQPQHF
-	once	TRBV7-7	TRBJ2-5	TGTGCTAGCAGCCTATGGGGAGAGACCCAGTACTTC	CASSLWGETQYF
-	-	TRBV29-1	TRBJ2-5	TGCAGCGTTGTGTCAGGGGTCGTGTACCAAGAGACCCAGTACTTC	CSVVSGVVYQETQYF
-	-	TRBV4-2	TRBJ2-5	TGTGCCAGCAGCCGCGTTGGGGGATATCGACAAGAGACCCAGTACTTC	CASSRVGGYRQETQYF
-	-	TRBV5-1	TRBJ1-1	TGCGCCAGCAGCTTGGGGGGGCCTAACACTGAAGCTTTCTTT	CASSLGGPNTEAFF